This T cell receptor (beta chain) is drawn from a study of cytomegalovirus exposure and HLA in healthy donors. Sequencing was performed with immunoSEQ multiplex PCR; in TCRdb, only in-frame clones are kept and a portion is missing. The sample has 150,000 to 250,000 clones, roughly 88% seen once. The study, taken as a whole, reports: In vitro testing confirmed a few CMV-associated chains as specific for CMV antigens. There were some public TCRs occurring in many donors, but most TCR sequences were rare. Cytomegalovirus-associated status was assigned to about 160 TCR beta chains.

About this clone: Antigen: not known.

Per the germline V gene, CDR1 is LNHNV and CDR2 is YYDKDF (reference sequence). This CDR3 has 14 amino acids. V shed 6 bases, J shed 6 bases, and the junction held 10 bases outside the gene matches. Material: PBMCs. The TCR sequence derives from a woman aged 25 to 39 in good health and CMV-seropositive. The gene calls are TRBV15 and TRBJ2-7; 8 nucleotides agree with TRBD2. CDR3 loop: CATRAGGGRPEQYF. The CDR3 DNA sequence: TGTGCCACCAGGGCGGGCGGCGGGAGGCCCGAGCAGTACTTC.